Only a few counts were recorded for the clone carrying this TCR beta chain. Time point in this sample: patch test 1, 2 weeks after DPC sensitization. Treatment specified: therapeutic diphenylcyclopropenone sensitization with weekly scalp DPC. The sample is drawn from a study of human T cells and chemical hapten exposure. TCRdb re-derived calls from the RACE reads in MiXCR, one entry per CDR3 protein. The data show about 120,000 distinct CDR3 sequences, around 15% seen once. Germline V gives CDR1 MNHEY, CDR2 SVGEGT. The CDR3 consists of 13 residues. V lost 4 bases and J lost 0; bases outside the gene matches: 0.

The receptor's source is a man in his late teens or twenties with alopecia areata. Some clones in this sample may be carry-over from other donors' samples. The gene calls are TRBV6-2 or TRBV6-3 and TRBJ2-7; 7 bases align to TRBD1. This specimen was whole blood, taken in connection with sensitization to the hapten diphenylcyclopropenone (DPC). CDR3 coding DNA: TGTGCCAGCAGTTGGGACAGCTCCTACGAGCAGTACTTC. Its protein is CASSWDSSYEQYF.